Presented here are 3 T cell receptor beta chains from one specimen sequenced in a study of cytomegalovirus exposure and HLA in healthy donors. PCR involved 60 Vbeta and 13 Jbeta primers. Here immunoSEQ multiplex PCR was the method, and the copy in TCRdb shows in-frame clones only, minus some. The data show over 150,000 clones, roughly 76% seen once. Source material: PBMCs. All receptors come from a human donor in good health.

This chain joins TRBV15 and TRBJ1-1; 7 bases match TRBD1. After removal of 0 bases from V and 14 bases from J, the junction contained 9 bases not matched to a gene. There are 13 residues in the CDR3. From germline, CDR1 is LNHNV and CDR2 YYDKDF (reference sequence). The CDR3 nucleotides read TGTGCCACCAGCAGAGAGGGGCAGGGGGGTTACTTCTTT. Protein: CATSREGQGGYFF.

The CDR3 DNA reads as TGTGCCAGCAGCTATGGGACAGATAGCAATCAGCCCCAGCATTTT. Translation gives CASSYGTDSNQPQHF. This chain uses TRBV5-4 with TRBJ1-5; TRBD1 matches 7 bases. This CDR3 contains 15 residues. Germline V gene data show CDR1 as SGHNT and CDR2 as YYREEE (reference sequence). V gave up 3 bases and J gave up 0 bases; unmatched junction bases: 3.

J is TRBJ2-5 and V is TRBV9; D may be TRBD2 (8 bases). This CDR3 is built from 16 residues. Germline V CDR1 and CDR2: SGDLS, YYNGEE. The V end was cut by 3 bases, the J end by 3 bases, with 18 bases between. CDR3 in amino acids: CASSEGAGGMEETQYF. The DNA for the CDR3 is TGTGCCAGCAGCGAGGGGGCGGGGGGTATGGAAGAGACCCAGTACTTC.